Shown below are 30 T cell receptor beta chains from a single sample sequenced in a study of cytomegalovirus exposure and HLA in healthy donors. The primer mix had 60 Vbeta and 13 Jbeta primers. The assay was immunoSEQ multiplex PCR, and TCRdb's table has in-frame clones only and misses some. Of 150,000 to 180,000 clones in the sample, roughly 80% were seen once. The specimen was PBMCs. These receptors came from a man under 40 in good health and CMV-seropositive.

The chain employs TRBV19 and TRBJ2-4; 7 bases fit TRBD1. V shed 4 bases, J shed 8 bases, and the junction held 5 bases outside the gene matches. CDR3 size: 13 residues. Germline CDR1 and CDR2: LNHDA and SQIVND (reference sequence). CDR3 sequence (DNA): TGTGCCAGTAGTAAAAACAGGGGTGACATTCAGTACTTC. Its translation is CASSKNRGDIQYF.

CDR3 sequence: CASSIGLPGLGELNEQFF. CDR3 DNA sequence: TGTGCCAGTAGTATAGGCCTACCTGGACTAGGGGAGTTGAATGAGCAGTTCTTC. This chain uses TRBV19 with TRBJ2-1, with 7 positions matching TRBD2. The germline V gene has CDR1 LNHDA and CDR2 SQIVND (reference sequence). This CDR3 has 18 amino acids. Trimming took 1 base from V and 7 from J; bases not matched to a gene: 16.

This chain connects TRBV5-4 to TRBJ2-7; the match to TRBD1 covers 8 bases. The V gene end was trimmed by 3 bases and the J gene end by 5 bases; junction bases not matched to a gene: 4. The germline V gene has CDR1 SGHNT and CDR2 YYREEE (reference sequence). The CDR3 contains 13 residues. CDR3 bases: TGTGCCAGCAGCTCCGTGGACAGGGACGAGCAGTACTTC. It encodes CASSSVDRDEQYF.

This chain links TRBV6-5 with TRBJ2-1, with 8 bases aligning to TRBD2. The CDR3 is 13 amino acids. Germline CDR1 is MNHEY and CDR2 is SVGAGI. Germline trimming cut 7 bases from V and 8 bases from J; bases unmatched to any gene: 7. CDR3 loop: CASIREGTDEQFF. DNA for the CDR3: TGTGCCAGCATCCGGGAGGGTACGGATGAGCAGTTCTTC.

The chain recombines TRBV5-1 with TRBJ2-5, with 9 bases fitting TRBD2. This CDR3 contains 16 residues. From germline, CDR1 is SGHRS and CDR2 YFSETQ. Trimming removed 4 bases from V and 3 bases from J; junction bases left unmatched: 10. CDR3 region: CASSRGYSGREETQYF. The CDR3 nucleotides read TGCGCCAGCAGCCGTGGATATAGCGGGAGAGAAGAGACCCAGTACTTC.

The chain carries TRBV9 and TRBJ2-1; 9 bases are shared with TRBD2. The CDR3 extends over 15 amino acids. The germline gives CDR1 SGDLS, CDR2 YYNGEE. V lost 0 bases and J lost 9; bases outside the gene matches: 7. CDR3 nucleotide sequence: TGTGCCAGCAGCGTAGGCGGCGGGAGGGGCTTTGAGCAGTTCTTC. This gives the protein CASSVGGGRGFEQFF.

The chain links TRBV7-9 to TRBJ2-2, with 13 bases fitting TRBD2. The V segment lost 4 bases and the J segment 5 bases; nucleotides outside the gene matches: 7. The CDR3 consists of 17 residues. Germline-derived CDR1 and CDR2 are SEHNR and FQNEAQ (reference sequence). CDR3 nucleotide sequence: TGTGCCAGCAGCTCCGGGACTAGCGGGGAAGGAACCGGGGAGCTGTTTTTT. This translates into CASSSGTSGEGTGELFF.

V is TRBV30 and J is TRBJ2-2; 8 nucleotides agree with TRBD1. The CDR3 spans 15 residues. Germline assignment: CDR1 GTSNPN and CDR2 SVGIG (reference sequence). Trimming cost V 3 bases and J 4 bases; bases outside gene matches: 7. The CDR3 DNA is TGTGCCTGGAGACTGCAGGGGGCGGGCACCGGGGAGCTGTTTTTT. This sequence encodes CAWRLQGAGTGELFF.

V and J are TRBV7-2 and TRBJ2-5; 9 positions agree with TRBD2. The CDR3 is 16 amino acids. The ends lost 1 base at V and 4 bases at J; junction bases unmatched: 7. CDR1 and CDR2 from the germline V gene are SGHTA and FQGNSA. Here the CDR3 reads CASSLGGVAGVETQYF. CDR3 nucleotide sequence: TGTGCCAGCAGCTTAGGGGGGGTAGCGGGAGTAGAGACCCAGTACTTC.

The sample holds a few counts of this clone. J is TRBJ2-3 and V is TRBV6-5; D may be TRBD2 (5 bases). The CDR3 sequence is 13 residues long. From germline, CDR1 is MNHEY and CDR2 SVGAGI. The V end lost 7 bases, the J end lost 5 bases, and 13 bases lay between the germline ends. In DNA, the CDR3 is TGTGCCAGCACCTCCCCGGGAATAGATACGCAGTATTTT. Translating it yields CASTSPGIDTQYF.

The CDR3 DNA is TGCGCCAGCAGCTTGGGCGCAGGGGAGTCCTACGAGCAGTACTTC. It specifies CASSLGAGESYEQYF. The V call is TRBV5-1, the J call TRBJ2-5; D might be TRBD1 (6 bases). The J call may be wrong; the DNA end is better matched by TRBJ2-7. The germline V gene encodes CDR1 SGHRS and CDR2 YFSETQ. The CDR3 extends over 15 amino acids.

The V call is TRBV30, the J call TRBJ1-2; no firm D call. The V and J ends lost 4 bases and 4 bases respectively, with 16 bases between them. The CDR3 loop spans 14 amino acids. CDR1 is GTSNPN, CDR2 SVGIG, per germline (reference sequence). The CDR3 loop is CAWTSGTGIYGYTF. The CDR3 nucleotides are TGTGCCTGGACCAGTGGCACGGGAATCTATGGCTACACCTTC.

This rearrangement joins TRBV7-9 to TRBJ2-3; TRBD2 agrees at 8 bases. V was pared by 1 base and J by 2 bases, with 5 bases of the junction left unmatched. This CDR3 contains 16 residues. Germline CDR1 is SEHNR and CDR2 is FQNEAQ (reference sequence). CDR3 nucleotide sequence: TGTGCCAGCAGCTTAGTTCTAGCGGGCCTCACAGATACGCAGTATTTT. The encoded protein is CASSLVLAGLTDTQYF. Full variable domain (outside the CDR3, taken from reference TRBV7-9 and TRBJ2-3): DTGVSQNPRHKITKRGQNVTFRCDPISEHNRLYWYRQTLGQGPEFLTYFQNEAQLEKSRLLSDRFSAERPKGSFSTLEIQRTEQGDSAMYLCASSLVLAGLTDTQYFGPGTRLTVL.

CDR3 nucleotide sequence: TGTGCCAGCAGCTTAGATGGGACAGCTCGCGAGCAGTACTTC. It encodes CASSLDGTAREQYF. This rearrangement joins TRBV7-3 to TRBJ2-7; 7 bases line up with TRBD1. CDR1 SGHTA and CDR2 FQGTGA come from the germline V gene. Trimming took 2 bases from V and 6 from J; bases not matched to a gene: 7. This CDR3 contains 14 residues.

As for this clone: Within the sample, other DNA sequences also encode this same CDR3. The CDR3 DNA reads TGTGCCTGGAGTACACAAGAGACCCAGTACTTC. Protein product: CAWSTQETQYF. V is TRBV30 and J is TRBJ2-5; D gene unclear. The CDR3 extends over 11 amino acids. V lost 2 bases and J lost 2, with 3 bases in between. CDR1 is GTSNPN and CDR2 is SVGIG in the germline V gene (reference sequence). The full variable domain, completed using reference TRBV30 and TRBJ2-5, is SQTIHQWPATLVQPVGSPLSLECTVEGTSNPNLYWYRQAAGRGLQLLFYSVGIGQISSEVPQNLSASRPQDRQFILSSKKLLLSDSGFYLCAWSTQETQYFGPGTRLLVL.

The chain is built from TRBV18 and TRBJ2-5, with 7 bases identical to TRBD2. Germline assignment: CDR1 KGHSH and CDR2 LQKENI. The CDR3 extends over 14 amino acids. V gave up 3 bases and J gave up 2 bases; unmatched junction bases: 3. In DNA form, the CDR3 reads TGTGCCAGCTCACCGGGAGGGAGTCAAGAGACCCAGTACTTC. Its translation is CASSPGGSQETQYF.

CDR3: CASSVEADYSYEQYF. The CDR3 DNA follows: TGTGCCAGCAGCGTAGAAGCTGACTACTCCTACGAGCAGTACTTC. V gene TRBV9 combines with J gene TRBJ2-7; D is perhaps TRBD2 (5 bases). The CDR3 length is 15 residues. Trimming pared 0 bases from V and 0 bases from J, leaving 10 bases between. In germline, CDR1 is SGDLS, CDR2 YYNGEE.

J is TRBJ1-4 and V is TRBV2, with 12 bases lining up with TRBD1. The CDR3 has 13 residues. V lost 3 bases to trimming and J lost 13 bases; unmatched junction nucleotides: 3. The V gene's germline CDR1 is SNHLY and CDR2 FYNNEI. The CDR3 sequence: CASSEGQGATLFF. As DNA, the CDR3 is TGTGCCAGCAGTGAGGGACAGGGGGCGACACTGTTTTTT. Based on the CDR3 plus reference TRBV2 and TRBJ1-4, the full variable domain is EPEVTQTPSHQVTQMGQEVILRCVPISNHLYFYWYRQILGQKVEFLVSFYNNEISEKSEIFDDQFSVERPDGSNFTLKIRSTKLEDSAMYFCASSEGQGATLFFGSGTQLSVL.

The chain uses TRBV10-2 and TRBJ2-7; 10 bases map to TRBD2. J gave up 6 bases and V 6 bases, and 2 bases lay outside the gene matches. There are 12 residues in the CDR3. Germline V gives CDR1 WSHSY, CDR2 SAAADI. The DNA of the CDR3 is TGCGCCAGCAGACTAGCGGGATTCGAGCAGTACTTC. It is translated as CASRLAGFEQYF.

The chain combines TRBV27 with TRBJ2-1; the D gene is possibly TRBD2 (6 bases). Germline-derived CDR1 and CDR2 are MNHEY and SMNVEV (reference sequence). This CDR3 has 12 amino acids. Between the trimmed V and J ends, which lost 8 bases and 15 bases, there was a span of 20 bases. CDR3 residues: CASGPSLGGWFF. CDR3 nucleotides: TGTGCCAGCGGCCCGAGTTTGGGAGGATGGTTCTTC.

The rearrangement joins TRBV28 to TRBJ2-7; the match to TRBD2 covers 7 bases. CDR3 length: 14 residues. The germline CDR1 and CDR2 sequences are MDHEN and SYDVKM. J gave up 2 bases and V 5 bases, and 6 bases lay outside the gene matches. CDR3 region: CASSPSGATYEQYF. The CDR3 DNA reads TGTGCCAGCAGTCCTAGCGGTGCAACCTACGAGCAGTACTTC. The entire variable domain, with the rest obtained from reference TRBV28 and TRBJ2-7, is as follows: DVKVTQSSRYLVKRTGEKVFLECVQDMDHENMFWYRQDPGLGLRLIYFSYDVKMKEKGDIPEGYSVSREKKERFSLILESASTNQTSMYLCASSPSGATYEQYFGPGTRLTVT.

This chain connects TRBV19 to TRBJ1-5; D remains ambiguous. Trimming removed 4 bases at V and 3 bases at J, with 16 bases between. CDR1 is LNHDA and CDR2 is SQIVND in the germline V gene (reference sequence). The CDR3 loop spans 16 amino acids. CDR3 sequence reads: CASSTPGNRVNQPQHF. The DNA for the CDR3 is TGTGCCAGTAGTACCCCCGGGAATAGGGTCAATCAGCCCCAGCATTTT.

This chain joins TRBV29-1 and TRBJ2-6, with 7 bases lining up with TRBD2. V shed 4 bases and J 2 bases; nucleotides not matched to a gene: 2. This CDR3 spans 14 amino acids. The germline V gene encodes CDR1 SQVTM and CDR2 ANQGSEA. The CDR3 protein is CSVVGGAGANVLTF. The CDR3 nucleotides are TGCAGCGTTGTGGGGGGGGCTGGGGCCAACGTCCTGACTTTC.

The chain employs TRBV30 and TRBJ1-4, with TRBD1 as a possible D gene (5 bases). The CDR3 runs to 13 residues. V was pared by 5 bases and J by 4 bases, with 11 bases between. Germline V gene sequence: CDR1 GTSNPN, CDR2 SVGIG (reference sequence). The CDR3 bases are TGTGCCTGGGGCTGGGGGGGTAATGAAAAACTGTTTTTT. Its translation is CAWGWGGNEKLFF.

The gene calls are TRBV18 and TRBJ2-3; 9 nucleotides agree with TRBD2. Germline assignment: CDR1 KGHSH and CDR2 LQKENI. The CDR3 consists of 15 residues. The V and J ends lost 6 bases and 1 base, in that order; junction bases with no gene match: 5. This CDR3 is CASSTRTSGTDTQYF. The CDR3, as DNA: TGTGCCAGCTCGACGAGGACTAGCGGCACAGATACGCAGTATTTT.

This clone was seen just once. The chain is built from TRBV19 and TRBJ2-6, with TRBD2 identical over 7 bases. CDR3 size: 17 residues. Germline CDR1 is LNHDA and CDR2 is SQIVND (reference sequence). J lost 2 bases, V lost 3 bases, and 7 bases had no gene match. CDR3 sequence reads: CASSMRRELPGANVLTF. CDR3 in DNA: TGTGCCAGTAGTATGCGGCGGGAGTTACCTGGGGCCAACGTCCTGACTTTC.

The chain has TRBV29-1 and TRBJ1-5; D remains unclear. Germline V CDR1 and CDR2: SQVTM, ANQGSEA. This CDR3 is 12 amino acids long. The CDR3 DNA reads as TGCAAAACGCGGGATTGCAATCAGCCCCAGCATTTT. It encodes CKTRDCNQPQHF.

This clone appeared once. V gene TRBV4-2 combines with J gene TRBJ1-1, with unresolved D. This CDR3 region has 14 residues. V gave up 0 bases and J gave up 3 bases, with 8 bases separating them. The germline CDR1 and CDR2 sequences are LGHNA and YNFKEQ. The CDR3 DNA follows: TGTGCCAGCAGCCAAGATAGGAGGGACACTGAAGCTTTCTTT. It translates to CASSQDRRDTEAFF.

In nucleotides, the CDR3 is TGTGCCAGCAGTGGCAGGGGCAGGACCGGGGAGCTGTTTTTT. This encodes CASSGRGRTGELFF. V usage is TRBV2 and J usage is TRBJ2-2, with D tentatively TRBD1 (6 bases). CDR1 is SNHLY and CDR2 is FYNNEI in the germline V gene. The CDR3 length is 14 residues. The V and J ends lost 4 bases and 5 bases respectively, with 11 bases between them.

This clone has only a few counts. CDR3 amino acids: CASSLAQKNQPQHF. The CDR3 DNA follows: TGTGCCAGCAGCTTAGCACAGAAAAATCAGCCCCAGCATTTT. This chain connects TRBV7-9 to TRBJ1-5; D gene ambiguous. Germline V gene sequence: CDR1 SEHNR, CDR2 FQNEAQ (reference sequence). CDR3 length: 14 amino acids. The germline V and J ends were trimmed by 0 bases and 4 bases, with 7 bases remaining between them.